The 5 T cell receptor beta chains given below trace back to one sample, sequenced in a study of T-cell reconstitution after alpha-beta-depleted transplantation in children. Unique molecular identifiers were incorporated when the TCRbeta library was constructed. MiXCR, run by TCRdb on the PCR reads, gives a single entry per CDR3 protein. This sample has around 800,000 distinct CDR3 sequences, with 15% to 20% found just once. The material sequenced was PBMCs, mostly from graft donor cells, taken 360 days after TCRalphabeta/CD19-depleted stem cell transplant. The receptors stem from a male patient between 5 and 17 years old who had a stem cell transplant for acute lymphoblastic leukemia, so the T cells may come from the graft donor.

The chain couples TRBV30 to TRBJ1-1; no reliable D call. V lost 0 bases, J lost 3 bases, and 11 bases lay in between. CDR1 and CDR2 from the germline V gene are GTSNPN and SVGIG (reference sequence). The CDR3 is made up of 14 amino acids. The CDR3 region has the DNA TGTGCCTGGAGTGTACTAGTGAGACACACTGAAGCTTTCTTT. As protein: CAWSVLVRHTEAFF. Full variable domain (missing parts from reference TRBV30 and TRBJ1-1): SQTIHQWPATLVQPVGSPLSLECTVEGTSNPNLYWYRQAAGRGLQLLFYSVGIGQISSEVPQNLSASRPQDRQFILSSKKLLLSDSGFYLCAWSVLVRHTEAFFGQGTRLTVV.

This clonotype was seen a handful of times. The rearrangement uses TRBV10-3 and TRBJ1-2, with 8 bases aligning to TRBD1. J lost 0 bases, V lost 9 bases, and 3 bases had no gene match. The CDR3 is 13 amino acids. The V gene's germline CDR1 is ENHRY and CDR2 SYGVKD. This chain's CDR3 is CAIRDRTNYGYTF. CDR3 sequence (DNA): TGTGCCATTCGGGACAGGACTAACTATGGCTACACCTTC.

The genes are TRBV4-2 and TRBJ2-6, with D unclear. From germline, CDR1 is LGHNA and CDR2 YNFKEQ. CDR3 length equals 17 residues. Trimming cost V 4 bases and J 4 bases, with 17 bases left between them. This chain's CDR3 is CASSRGPAETGANVLTF. DNA of the CDR3: TGTGCCAGCAGCCGTGGGCCAGCCGAAACGGGGGCCAACGTCCTGACTTTC.

This clonotype was seen ten or more times. The chain links TRBV5-1 to TRBJ2-1; either TRBD1 or TRBD2 may supply D (6 bases each). CDR3 length: 13 amino acids. V dropped 5 bases and J dropped 16 bases, with 22 bases sitting between them. Looked up from germline, CDR1 is SGHRS and CDR2 is YFSETQ. This CDR3 is CASRGDNSAAGFF. CDR3 DNA sequence: TGCGCCAGCAGAGGGGACAACTCCGCTGCGGGATTCTTC.

The chain combines TRBV4-1 with TRBJ2-1; D might be TRBD1 (5 bases). V lost 6 bases and J lost 3, with 24 bases in between. This CDR3 has 18 amino acids. Germline V lookup: CDR1 MGHRA, CDR2 YSYEKL. This CDR3 reads CASRLYDSAGPVYNEQFF. In DNA, the CDR3 is TGCGCCAGCAGACTTTATGACAGCGCAGGGCCCGTCTACAATGAGCAGTTCTTC.